The 23 T cell receptor beta chains below were found in one sample sequenced in a study of identical twins. TCRdb independently ran MiXCR on the 5' RACE reads; one entry per CDR3 protein. In the table there are 700,000 or so distinct CDR3 sequences, 20% to 25% of which are singletons. These data were likewise used in another study, on T cells expressing NK-cell markers.

Sequenced material: PBMCs. These receptors were collected from a woman younger than 35 in good health.

This clonotype was found a few times. This sequence joins TRBV12-3 or TRBV12-4 and TRBJ2-1; 8 bases line up with TRBD2. The junction had 11 bases not matched to a gene; V was cut back by 4 bases and J by 0 bases. The CDR3 spans 18 residues. Written as DNA, the CDR3 is TGTGCCAGCAGTTCCGCAGTAACTAGCGGAAGCTCCTACAATGAGCAGTTCTTC. Residues: CASSSAVTSGSSYNEQFF.

The CDR3 region is CASSVGGWTETGELFF. The CDR3 nucleotides read TGTGCCAGCAGCGTAGGGGGGTGGACAGAGACCGGGGAGCTGTTTTTT. This chain uses TRBV9 with TRBJ2-2, with D possibly being TRBD1 (6 bases). The CDR3 spans 16 residues. The V gene lost 0 bases and the J gene lost 5 bases, with 14 bases spanning the gap. Germline assignment: CDR1 SGDLS and CDR2 YYNGEE.

V usage is TRBV15 and J usage is TRBJ2-1, with 8 nucleotides matching TRBD2. The germline CDR1 and CDR2 sequences are LNHNV and YYDKDF (reference sequence). The J segment lost 5 bases and the V segment lost 4 bases, leaving 7 bases of the junction unmatched. CDR3 size: 15 residues. The CDR3 coding sequence is TGTGCCACCAGCATAGGACTAGCAAGGGACAATGAGCAGTTCTTC. Translation gives CATSIGLARDNEQFF.

This clonotype was seen a handful of times. The V and J genes are TRBV7-9 and TRBJ2-3; TRBD2 matches at 8 bases. With 6 bases clipped from V and 6 bases from J, the junction kept 14 bases outside the gene matches. This CDR3 comprises 16 residues. Germline values: CDR1 SEHNR, CDR2 FQNEAQ (reference sequence). The CDR3: CASSPDGGGSGDTQYF. The CDR3 bases are TGTGCCAGCAGTCCGGACGGCGGGGGGAGTGGTGATACGCAGTATTTT.

The chain uses TRBV7-2 and TRBJ1-5, with 7 nucleotides matching TRBD1. This CDR3 spans 16 amino acids. J gave up 1 base and V 5 bases, and 8 bases lay outside the gene matches. Germline CDR1 SGHTA, CDR2 FQGNSA. CDR3 in DNA: TGTGCCAGCAGCCTGACAGGGTCGCTAAGCAATCAGCCCCAGCATTTT. It encodes CASSLTGSLSNQPQHF.

This clonotype has just a few counts. This chain connects TRBV10-3 to TRBJ2-2; no reliable D call. Trimming shortened V by 6 bases and J by 3 bases, and 11 bases separated the two germline ends. The germline V gene has CDR1 ENHRY and CDR2 SYGVKD. This CDR3 is 14 amino acids long. This chain's CDR3 is CAISLQEYTGELFF. The DNA for the CDR3 is TGTGCCATCAGCCTTCAAGAGTACACCGGGGAGCTGTTTTTT.

J is TRBJ2-1 and V is TRBV27; 8 nucleotides agree with TRBD1. V lost 5 bases, J lost 8 bases, and 8 bases stayed unmatched. The CDR3 has 14 amino acids. Germline V gives CDR1 MNHEY, CDR2 SMNVEV (reference sequence). DNA of the CDR3: TGTGCCAGCAGTCCCCGGACAGGGTGGGATGAGCAGTTCTTC. Translated: CASSPRTGWDEQFF.

The chain has TRBV20-1 and TRBJ2-5; D ambiguous. Germline CDR1 is DFQATT and CDR2 is SNEGSKA (reference sequence). Trimming pared 6 bases from V and 7 bases from J, leaving 15 bases between. The CDR3 totals 12 residues. The CDR3 reads CSAPDRPGTQYF. The CDR3 coding sequence is TGCAGTGCACCGGACCGCCCAGGGACCCAGTACTTC.

The chain employs TRBV14 and TRBJ2-3; D remains ambiguous. V was clipped by 1 base and J by 2 bases, with 4 bases between them. There are 13 residues in the CDR3. From germline, CDR1 is SGHDN and CDR2 FVKESK. CDR3 sequence (DNA): TGTGCCAGCAGCCAAGTACCCACAGATACGCAGTATTTT. Its translation: CASSQVPTDTQYF.

This chain uses TRBV20-1 with TRBJ2-1; 11 bases fit TRBD2. Per germline, CDR1 DFQATT and CDR2 SNEGSKA (reference sequence). V lost 1 base and J lost 1; bases outside the gene matches: 6. CDR3 size: 17 residues. The CDR3 DNA reads as TGCAGTGCTAGAGTCGGTAGCGGGGGGGAGTCCTACAATGAGCAGTTCTTC. It specifies CSARVGSGGESYNEQFF.

The V call is TRBV4-1, the J call TRBJ2-7, with TRBD1 matching 10 bases. CDR1 and CDR2 (germline): MGHRA, YSYEKL. The CDR3 is 16 amino acids. Trimming removed 2 bases from V and 5 bases from J; junction bases left unmatched: 9. CDR3 sequence (DNA): TGCGCCAGCAGCCAACCCCCGGGACAGGGGTTCGACGAGCAGTACTTC. Protein: CASSQPPGQGFDEQYF.

This clonotype was seen more than once but under ten times. V and J are TRBV6-1 and TRBJ2-5; 12 nucleotides agree with TRBD2. Trimming took 4 bases from V and 5 from J; bases not matched to a gene: 8. Germline V CDR1 and CDR2: MNHNS, SASEGT. The CDR3 runs 16 residues. The CDR3 here is CASSVRLAGDGETQYF. The CDR3 DNA reads TGTGCCAGCAGTGTCCGACTAGCGGGGGATGGGGAGACCCAGTACTTC.

V usage is TRBV6-2 or TRBV6-3 and J usage is TRBJ2-1; perhaps TRBD2 as D (6 bases). The germline gives CDR1 MNHEY, CDR2 SVGEGT. Trimming shortened V by 4 bases and J by 5 bases, and 15 bases separated the two germline ends. This CDR3 comprises 15 residues. The CDR3 loop reads CASSLTSRIHNEQFF. In DNA, the CDR3 is TGTGCCAGCAGTTTGACTAGTAGGATCCACAATGAGCAGTTCTTC.

This CDR3 reads CACAGVAGAFF. CDR3 in DNA: TGTGCCTGTGCAGGGGTGGCCGGGGCTTTCTTT. V and J are TRBV27 and TRBJ1-1, with D tentatively TRBD1 (6 bases). Trimming pared 11 bases from V and 11 bases from J, leaving 18 bases between. This CDR3 spans 11 amino acids. Germline-derived CDR1 and CDR2 are MNHEY and SMNVEV (reference sequence).

This chain connects TRBV6-1 to TRBJ2-1; no clear D. The CDR3 totals 17 residues. Per germline, CDR1 MNHNS and CDR2 SASEGT. Trimming shortened V by 4 bases and J by 5 bases, and 21 bases separated the two germline ends. CDR3 in amino acids: CASSGYLRSSGNNEQFF. CDR3 in DNA: TGTGCCAGCAGTGGATACCTCCGATCCTCCGGCAACAATGAGCAGTTCTTC.

The J gene is TRBJ2-3, the V gene TRBV20-1; D perhaps matches TRBD2 (6 bases). Trimming shortened V by 7 bases and J by 2 bases, and 22 bases separated the two germline ends. Per germline, CDR1 DFQATT and CDR2 SNEGSKA (reference sequence). This CDR3 comprises 16 residues. CDR3 DNA: TGCAGTGGAACGTCCGTCCGGGAGCCTTTCACAGATACGCAGTATTTT. This gives the protein CSGTSVREPFTDTQYF.

This clonotype was observed a handful of times. This chain connects TRBV5-6 to TRBJ2-2, with D possibly being TRBD1 (5 bases). There are 14 residues in the CDR3. V was cut by 5 bases and J by 6 bases, with 14 bases left in between. Looked up from germline, CDR1 is SGHDT and CDR2 is YYEEEE. The CDR3 reads CASSSPRVPGELFF. The CDR3 DNA sequence: TGTGCCAGCAGTTCTCCCAGGGTGCCCGGGGAGCTGTTTTTT.

This chain uses TRBV3-1 with TRBJ1-2; 7 bases match TRBD1. This CDR3 has 15 residues. Per germline, CDR1 LGHDT and CDR2 YNNKEL (reference sequence). V lost 4 bases and J lost 7; bases outside the gene matches: 12. This chain's CDR3 is CASSPPGQTASGYTF. The CDR3 DNA follows: TGTGCCAGCAGCCCCCCGGGACAGACAGCTTCTGGCTACACCTTC.

This chain connects TRBV20-1 to TRBJ2-7; D remains ambiguous. V dropped 4 bases and J dropped 3 bases, with 13 bases sitting between them. Per germline, CDR1 DFQATT and CDR2 SNEGSKA (reference sequence). The CDR3 contains 13 residues. The CDR3 protein is CSATLPDRYEQYF. The CDR3 nucleotides are TGCAGTGCTACCCTTCCGGATCGCTACGAGCAGTACTTC.

The V and J genes are TRBV6-1 and TRBJ2-7; D remains unclear. CDR1 MNHNS and CDR2 SASEGT come from the germline V gene. With 6 bases removed from V and 0 bases from J, the gap between germline ends came to 18 bases. The CDR3 extends over 16 amino acids. Here the CDR3 reads CASRDGPYISSYEQYF. DNA of the CDR3: TGTGCCAGCAGGGACGGGCCATACATTAGCTCCTACGAGCAGTACTTC.

This clonotype was observed at least ten times. This chain joins TRBV5-1 and TRBJ2-1; 9 nucleotides agree with TRBD1. Trimming at V came to 0 bases and at J to 15 bases, leaving 7 bases not matched to a gene. Germline V gene data show CDR1 as SGHRS and CDR2 as YFSETQ. The CDR3 runs 13 residues. CDR3 sequence: CASSLGHGTGTFF. CDR3 sequence (DNA): TGCGCCAGCAGCTTGGGTCATGGGACAGGGACGTTCTTC.

This chain joins TRBV5-6 and TRBJ2-3, with 13 bases aligning to TRBD2. The CDR3 spans 14 residues. Germline CDR1 SGHDT, CDR2 YYEEEE. Trimming removed 4 bases from V and 10 bases from J; junction bases left unmatched: 6. The CDR3 protein is CASSPRTSGSSQYF. DNA of the CDR3: TGTGCCAGCAGCCCCCGGACTAGCGGGAGTTCGCAGTATTTT.

The chain couples TRBV20-1 to TRBJ2-1, with 7 nucleotides matching TRBD2. With 5 bases clipped from V and 4 bases from J, the junction kept 11 bases outside the gene matches. Per germline, CDR1 DFQATT and CDR2 SNEGSKA (reference sequence). The CDR3 contains 15 residues. The CDR3 loop reads CSAGRAAWEYNEQFF. The DNA for the CDR3 is TGCAGTGCTGGGAGGGCTGCTTGGGAGTACAATGAGCAGTTCTTC.